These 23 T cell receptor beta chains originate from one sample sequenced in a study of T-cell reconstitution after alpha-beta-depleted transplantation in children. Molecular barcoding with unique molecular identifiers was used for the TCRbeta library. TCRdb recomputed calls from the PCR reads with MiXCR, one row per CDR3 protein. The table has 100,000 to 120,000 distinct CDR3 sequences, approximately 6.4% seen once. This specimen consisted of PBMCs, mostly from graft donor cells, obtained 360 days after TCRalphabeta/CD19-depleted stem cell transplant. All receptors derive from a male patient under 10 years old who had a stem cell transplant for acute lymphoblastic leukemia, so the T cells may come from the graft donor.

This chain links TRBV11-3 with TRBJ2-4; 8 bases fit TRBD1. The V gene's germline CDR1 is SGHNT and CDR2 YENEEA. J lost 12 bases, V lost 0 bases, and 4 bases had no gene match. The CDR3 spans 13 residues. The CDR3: CASSLDRTGNQYF. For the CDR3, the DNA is TGTGCCAGCAGCTTAGATCGGACAGGGAATCAGTACTTC.

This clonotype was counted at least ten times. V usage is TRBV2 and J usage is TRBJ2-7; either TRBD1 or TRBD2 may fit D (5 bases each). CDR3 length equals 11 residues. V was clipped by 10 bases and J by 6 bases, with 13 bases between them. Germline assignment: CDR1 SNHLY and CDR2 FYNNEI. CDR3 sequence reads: CATAWGSEQYF. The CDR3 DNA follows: TGTGCCACCGCCTGGGGGAGCGAGCAGTACTTC. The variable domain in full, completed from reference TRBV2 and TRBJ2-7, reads EPEVTQTPSHQVTQMGQEVILRCVPISNHLYFYWYRQILGQKVEFLVSFYNNEISEKSEIFDDQFSVERPDGSNFTLKIRSTKLEDSAMYFCATAWGSEQYFGPGTRLTVT.

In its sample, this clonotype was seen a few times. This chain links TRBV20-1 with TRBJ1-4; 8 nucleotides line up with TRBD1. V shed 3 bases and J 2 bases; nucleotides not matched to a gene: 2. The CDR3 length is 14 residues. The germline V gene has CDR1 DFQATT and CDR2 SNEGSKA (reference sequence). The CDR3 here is CSARDRVTNEKLFF. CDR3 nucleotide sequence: TGCAGTGCTAGGGACAGGGTCACTAATGAAAAACTGTTTTTT.

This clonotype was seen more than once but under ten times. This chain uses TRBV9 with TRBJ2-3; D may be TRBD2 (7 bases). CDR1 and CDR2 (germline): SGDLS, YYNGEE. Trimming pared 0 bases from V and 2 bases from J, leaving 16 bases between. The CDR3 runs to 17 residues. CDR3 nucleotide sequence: TGTGCCAGCAGCGTAGAACACGGGGGGCCAATCACAGATACGCAGTATTTT. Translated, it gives CASSVEHGGPITDTQYF.

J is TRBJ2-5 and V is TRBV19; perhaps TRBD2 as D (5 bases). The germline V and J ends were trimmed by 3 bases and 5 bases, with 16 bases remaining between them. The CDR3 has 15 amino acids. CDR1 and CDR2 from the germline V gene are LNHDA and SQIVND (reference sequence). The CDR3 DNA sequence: TGTGCCAGTAGTATCTTTCCCGGGAAGGACGAGACCCAGTACTTC. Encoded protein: CASSIFPGKDETQYF.

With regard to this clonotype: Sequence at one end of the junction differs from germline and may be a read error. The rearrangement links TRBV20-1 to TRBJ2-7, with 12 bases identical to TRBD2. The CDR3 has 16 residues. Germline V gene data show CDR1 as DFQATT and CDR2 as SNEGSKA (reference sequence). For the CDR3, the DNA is TGCTGTGCTAGAGATGGGCTAGCGGGAGGGTCCTACGAGCAGTACTTC. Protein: CCARDGLAGGSYEQYF.

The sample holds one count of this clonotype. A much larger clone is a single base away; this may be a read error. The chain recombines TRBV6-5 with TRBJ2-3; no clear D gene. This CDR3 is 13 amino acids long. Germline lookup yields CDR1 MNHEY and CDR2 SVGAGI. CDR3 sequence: CACSYGATDTQYF. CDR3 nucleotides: TGTGCCTGCAGTTACGGCGCAACAGATACGCAGTATTTT.

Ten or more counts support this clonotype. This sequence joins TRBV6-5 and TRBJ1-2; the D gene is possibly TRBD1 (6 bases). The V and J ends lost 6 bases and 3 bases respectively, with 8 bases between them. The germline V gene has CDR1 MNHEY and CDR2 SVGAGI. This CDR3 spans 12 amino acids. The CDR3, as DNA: TGTGCCAGCAGACGACAGGACTATGGCTACACCTTC. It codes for CASRRQDYGYTF.

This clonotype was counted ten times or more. The CDR3 region is CASSTSGLPTDTQYF. The CDR3 DNA is TGTGCCAGCAGTACGTCAGGGCTGCCGACAGATACGCAGTATTTT. The V and J genes are TRBV6-1 and TRBJ2-3; TRBD1 is a possible D gene (5 bases). In germline, CDR1 is MNHNS, CDR2 SASEGT. The CDR3 spans 15 residues. Trimming took 5 bases from V and 3 from J, leaving 15 bases between them.

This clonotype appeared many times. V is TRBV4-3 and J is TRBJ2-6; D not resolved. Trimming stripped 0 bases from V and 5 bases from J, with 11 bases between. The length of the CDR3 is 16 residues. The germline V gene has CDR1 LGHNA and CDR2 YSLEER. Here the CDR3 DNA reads TGCGCCAGCAGCCAAGAGTACCCCCGTAGGGCCAACGTCCTGACTTTC. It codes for CASSQEYPRRANVLTF.

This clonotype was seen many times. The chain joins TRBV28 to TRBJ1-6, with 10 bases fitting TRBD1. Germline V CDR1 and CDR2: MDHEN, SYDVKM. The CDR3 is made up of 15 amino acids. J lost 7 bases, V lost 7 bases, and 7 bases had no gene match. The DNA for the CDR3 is TGTGCCAGCACCGACAGGGGGCGAAAAAATTCACCCCTCCACTTT. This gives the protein CASTDRGRKNSPLHF. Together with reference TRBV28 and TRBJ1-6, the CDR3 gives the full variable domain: DVKVTQSSRYLVKRTGEKVFLECVQDMDHENMFWYRQDPGLGLRLIYFSYDVKMKEKGDIPEGYSVSREKKERFSLILESASTNQTSMYLCASTDRGRKNSPLHFGNGTRLTVT.

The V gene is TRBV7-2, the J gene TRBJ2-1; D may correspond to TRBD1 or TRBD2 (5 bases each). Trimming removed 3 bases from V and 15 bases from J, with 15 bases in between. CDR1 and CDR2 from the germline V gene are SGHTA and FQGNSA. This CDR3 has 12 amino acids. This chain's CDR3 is CASSFGGQGPFF. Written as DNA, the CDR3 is TGTGCCAGCAGCTTTGGGGGTCAGGGTCCGTTCTTC.

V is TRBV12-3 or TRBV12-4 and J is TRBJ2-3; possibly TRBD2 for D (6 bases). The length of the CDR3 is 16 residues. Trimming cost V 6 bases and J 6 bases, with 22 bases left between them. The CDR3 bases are TGTGCCAGCAGCTTCGGGGGTAAGAGGGTTTTGGATACGCAGTATTTT. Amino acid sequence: CASSFGGKRVLDTQYF.

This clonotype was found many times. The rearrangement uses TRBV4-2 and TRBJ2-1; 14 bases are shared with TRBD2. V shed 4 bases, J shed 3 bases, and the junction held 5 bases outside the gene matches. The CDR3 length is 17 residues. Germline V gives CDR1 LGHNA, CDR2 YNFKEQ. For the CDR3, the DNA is TGTGCCAGCAGCCCAGGGACTAGCGGGAGAGTCTACAATGAGCAGTTCTTC. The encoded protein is CASSPGTSGRVYNEQFF.

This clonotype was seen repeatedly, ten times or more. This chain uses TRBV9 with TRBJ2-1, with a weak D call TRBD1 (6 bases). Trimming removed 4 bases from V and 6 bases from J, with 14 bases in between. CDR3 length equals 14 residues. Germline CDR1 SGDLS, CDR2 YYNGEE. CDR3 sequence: CASSTQGAVNEQFF. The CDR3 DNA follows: TGTGCCAGCAGCACACAGGGAGCGGTCAATGAGCAGTTCTTC.

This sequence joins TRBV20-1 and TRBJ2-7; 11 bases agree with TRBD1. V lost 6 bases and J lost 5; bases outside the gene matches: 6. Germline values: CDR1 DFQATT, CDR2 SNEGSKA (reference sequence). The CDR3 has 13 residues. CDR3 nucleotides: TGCAGTGCACTGGGACAGGGGGAACACGAGCAGTACTTC. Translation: CSALGQGEHEQYF.

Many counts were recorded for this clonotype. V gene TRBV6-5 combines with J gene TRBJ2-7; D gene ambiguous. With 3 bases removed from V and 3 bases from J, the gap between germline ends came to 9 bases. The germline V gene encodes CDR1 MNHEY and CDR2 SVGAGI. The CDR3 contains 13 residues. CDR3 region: CASSYGQIYEQYF. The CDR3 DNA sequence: TGTGCCAGCAGTTATGGGCAAATCTACGAGCAGTACTTC.

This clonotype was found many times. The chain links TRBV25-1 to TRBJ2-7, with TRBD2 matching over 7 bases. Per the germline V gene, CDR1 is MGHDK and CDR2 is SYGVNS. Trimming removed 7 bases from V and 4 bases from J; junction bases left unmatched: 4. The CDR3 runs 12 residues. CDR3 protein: CASTGGRYEQYF. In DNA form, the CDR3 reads TGTGCCAGCACGGGGGGAAGATACGAGCAGTACTTC.

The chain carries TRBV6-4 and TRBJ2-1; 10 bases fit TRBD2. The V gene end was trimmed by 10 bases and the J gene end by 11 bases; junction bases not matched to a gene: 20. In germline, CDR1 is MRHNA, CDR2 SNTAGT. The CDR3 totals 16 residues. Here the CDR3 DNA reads TGTGCCACTCTCGACTGGGCGGGACTAGCGAAGCGGCAGCAGTTCTTC. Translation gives CATLDWAGLAKRQQFF.

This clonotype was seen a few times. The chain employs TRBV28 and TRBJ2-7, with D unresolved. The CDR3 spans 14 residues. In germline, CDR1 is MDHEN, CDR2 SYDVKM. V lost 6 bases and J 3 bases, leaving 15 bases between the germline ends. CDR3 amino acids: CASRELRVGYEQYF. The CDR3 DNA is TGTGCCAGCAGAGAACTAAGAGTGGGCTACGAGCAGTACTTC.

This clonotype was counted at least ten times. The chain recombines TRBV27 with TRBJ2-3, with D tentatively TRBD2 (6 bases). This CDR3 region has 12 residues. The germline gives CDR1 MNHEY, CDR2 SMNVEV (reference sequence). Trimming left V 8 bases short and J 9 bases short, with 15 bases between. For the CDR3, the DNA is TGTGCCAGCGGGTGGGCGGGAAAGACGCAGTATTTT. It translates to CASGWAGKTQYF.

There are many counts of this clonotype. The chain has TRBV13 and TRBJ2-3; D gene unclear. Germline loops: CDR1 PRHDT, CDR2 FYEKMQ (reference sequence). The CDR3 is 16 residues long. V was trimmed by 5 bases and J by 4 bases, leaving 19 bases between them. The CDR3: CASSAFNSPAADTQYF. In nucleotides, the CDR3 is TGTGCCAGCAGCGCCTTTAATTCCCCAGCAGCAGATACGCAGTATTTT.

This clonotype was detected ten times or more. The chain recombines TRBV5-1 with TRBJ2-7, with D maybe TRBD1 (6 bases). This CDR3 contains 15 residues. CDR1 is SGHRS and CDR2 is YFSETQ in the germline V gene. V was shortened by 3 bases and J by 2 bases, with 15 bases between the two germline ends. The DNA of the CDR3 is TGCGCCAGCAGCTCCTATCCCGGGACAACCTACGAGCAGTACTTC. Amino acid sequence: CASSSYPGTTYEQYF.